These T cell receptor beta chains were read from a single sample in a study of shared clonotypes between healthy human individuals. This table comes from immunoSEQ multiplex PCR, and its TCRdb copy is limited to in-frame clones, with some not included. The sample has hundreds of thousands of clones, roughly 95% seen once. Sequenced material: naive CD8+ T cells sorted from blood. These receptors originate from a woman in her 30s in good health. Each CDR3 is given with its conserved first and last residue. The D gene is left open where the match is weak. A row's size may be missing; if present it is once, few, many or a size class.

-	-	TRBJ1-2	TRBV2	CASSRTTPEEGYTF	TGTGCCAGCAGTCGGACCACACCCGAGGAGGGCTACACCTTC
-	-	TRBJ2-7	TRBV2	CASSVDADDTITYEQYF	TGTGCCAGCAGTGTTGACGCGGACGACACTATAACCTACGAGCAGTACTTC
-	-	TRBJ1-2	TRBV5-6	CASSLDEEHGYTF	TGTGCCAGCAGCTTGGACGAGGAGCATGGCTACACCTTC
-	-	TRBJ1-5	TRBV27	CASSPGVRGDQPQHF	TGTGCCAGCAGTCCAGGGGTCAGGGGTGACCAGCCCCAGCATTTT
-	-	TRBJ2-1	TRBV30	CAWSVVANEQFF	TGTGCCTGGAGTGTGGTGGCAAATGAGCAGTTCTTC
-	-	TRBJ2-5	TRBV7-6	CASSRPDGVAQETQYF	TGTGCCAGCAGCCGACCCGACGGAGTTGCTCAAGAGACCCAGTACTTC
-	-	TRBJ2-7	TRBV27	CASSLNRRPIYEQYF	TGTGCCAGCAGTTTAAACAGGAGACCAATCTACGAGCAGTACTTC
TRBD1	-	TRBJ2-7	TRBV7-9	CASSGTGVNYEQYF	TGTGCCAGCAGCGGGACAGGGGTCAACTACGAGCAGTACTTC
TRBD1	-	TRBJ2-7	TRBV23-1	CASNPGQGYEQYF	TGCGCCAGCAACCCGGGACAGGGGTACGAGCAGTACTTC
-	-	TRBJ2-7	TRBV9	CASSVRGDEQYF	TGTGCCAGCAGCGTGAGGGGAGACGAGCAGTACTTC
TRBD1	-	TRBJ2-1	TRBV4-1	CASSQEPGQWLGNEQFF	TGCGCCAGCAGCCAAGAACCGGGACAGTGGTTGGGCAATGAGCAGTTCTTC
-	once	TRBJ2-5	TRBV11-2	CASSLGGSRETQYF	TGTGCCAGCAGCTTAGGTGGTAGCAGAGAGACCCAGTACTTC
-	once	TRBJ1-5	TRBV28	CASSLVGPSNQPQHF	TGTGCCAGCAGTTTGGTTGGGCCTAGCAATCAGCCCCAGCATTTT
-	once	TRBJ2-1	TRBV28	CASSSRGPTGNEQFF	TGTGCCAGCAGTTCGAGGGGCCCGACGGGTAATGAGCAGTTCTTC
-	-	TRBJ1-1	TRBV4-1	CASSHGPKGNTEAFF	TGCGCCAGCAGCCACGGACCCAAAGGGAACACTGAAGCTTTCTTT
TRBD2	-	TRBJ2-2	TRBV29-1	CSVPGLAGGGGELFF	TGCAGCGTCCCGGGACTAGCGGGAGGTGGCGGGGAGCTGTTTTTT
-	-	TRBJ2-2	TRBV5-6	CASSFPPLAEAGELFF	TGTGCCAGCAGCTTCCCCCCGCTAGCTGAGGCCGGGGAGCTGTTTTTT
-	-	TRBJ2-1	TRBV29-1	CSVEDWGGNEQFF	TGCAGCGTTGAGGACTGGGGTGGCAATGAGCAGTTCTTC
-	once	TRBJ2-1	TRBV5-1	CASSSMTNEQFF	TGCGCCAGCAGCTCCATGACGAATGAGCAGTTCTTC
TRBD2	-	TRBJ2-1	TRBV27	CASSLPPRLAGEDNEQFF	TGTGCCAGCAGTTTACCCCCTCGACTAGCGGGAGAGGACAATGAGCAGTTCTTC
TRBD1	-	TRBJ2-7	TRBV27	CASTSGQGHEQYF	TGTGCCAGCACTTCCGGACAGGGCCACGAGCAGTACTTC
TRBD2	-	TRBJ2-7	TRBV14	CASSQALAGVFEQYF	TGTGCCAGCAGCCAAGCACTAGCGGGAGTCTTCGAGCAGTACTTC
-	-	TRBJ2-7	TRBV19	CASSATEATEQYF	TGTGCCAGTAGCGCCACAGAAGCTACCGAGCAGTACTTC
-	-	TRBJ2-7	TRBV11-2	CASSLHPKGAYEQYF	TGTGCCAGCAGCTTACACCCGAAGGGCGCCTACGAGCAGTACTTC
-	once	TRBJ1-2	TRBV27	CASSSTPGYGYTF	TGTGCCAGCAGTTCCACCCCTGGGTATGGCTACACCTTC
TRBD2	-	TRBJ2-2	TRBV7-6	CASSLGLAVTGELFF	TGTGCCAGCAGCTTAGGACTAGCGGTCACCGGGGAGCTGTTTTTT
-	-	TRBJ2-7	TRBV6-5	CASRPQTGSYEQYF	TGTGCCAGCAGGCCCCAGACAGGCTCCTACGAGCAGTACTTC
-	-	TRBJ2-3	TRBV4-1	CASSFRLQDTQYF	TGCGCCAGCAGCTTCCGTCTACAAGATACGCAGTATTTT
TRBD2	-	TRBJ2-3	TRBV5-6	CASRLTSGTDTQYF	TGTGCCAGCAGACTGACTAGCGGCACAGATACGCAGTATTTT
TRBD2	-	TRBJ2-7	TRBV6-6	CASTGGGLIEQYF	TGTGCCAGCACCGGGGGGGGGCTTATCGAGCAGTACTTC
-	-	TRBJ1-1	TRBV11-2	CASRKPRDAVRRRTEAFF	TGTGCCAGCAGGAAACCCCGGGACGCAGTCCGTAGGAGGACTGAAGCTTTCTTT
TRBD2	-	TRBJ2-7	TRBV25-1	CASSEGGEQYF	TGTGCCAGCAGTGAGGGGGGGGAGCAGTACTTC
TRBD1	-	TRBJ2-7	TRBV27	CASSFNSRDRGREQYF	TGTGCCAGCAGCTTCAATTCCCGGGACAGGGGCCGCGAGCAGTACTTC
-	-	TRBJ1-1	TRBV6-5	CASRGAGPEAFF	TGTGCTTCCAGGGGCGCAGGGCCTGAAGCTTTCTTT
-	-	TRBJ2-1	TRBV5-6	CASSPPDRLTYNEQFF	TGTGCCAGCAGCCCACCTGACAGGTTAACCTACAATGAGCAGTTCTTC
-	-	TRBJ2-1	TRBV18	CASSPDETYNEQFF	TGTGCCAGCTCACCGGACGAGACCTACAATGAGCAGTTCTTC
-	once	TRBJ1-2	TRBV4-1	CASSQQGWYGYTF	TGCGCCAGCAGCCAGCAGGGATGGTATGGCTACACCTTC
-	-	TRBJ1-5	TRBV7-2	CASSLSGVQPQHF	TGTGCCAGCAGCTTATCAGGGGTTCAGCCCCAGCATTTT
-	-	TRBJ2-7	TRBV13	CASSITGFEQYF	TGTGCCAGCAGCATTACAGGGTTCGAGCAGTACTTC
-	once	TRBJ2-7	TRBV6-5	CASSYLGSAVEQYF	TGTGCCAGCAGTTACCTGGGGTCGGCAGTCGAGCAGTACTTC
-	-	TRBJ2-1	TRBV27	CASSSTGSPGEQFF	TGTGCCAGCAGCTCCACCGGGTCCCCCGGTGAGCAGTTCTTC
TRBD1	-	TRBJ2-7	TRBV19	CASSNGDSSYEQYF	TGTGCCAGTAGTAACGGGGACAGCTCCTACGAGCAGTACTTC
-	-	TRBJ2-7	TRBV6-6	CASSYKSGGYYEQYF	TGTGCCAGCAGTTACAAATCTGGGGGTTACTACGAGCAGTACTTC
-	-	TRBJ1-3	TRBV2	CASRERSSSGNTIYF	TGTGCCAGCAGAGAACGGTCCTCCTCTGGAAACACCATATATTTT
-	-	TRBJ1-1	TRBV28	CASRLPLSSEAFF	TGTGCCAGCAGGTTACCCCTATCCAGTGAAGCTTTCTTT
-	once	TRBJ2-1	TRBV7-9	CASSFGETAVSSYNEQFF	TGTGCCAGCAGCTTTGGCGAGACAGCGGTAAGCTCCTACAATGAGCAGTTCTTC
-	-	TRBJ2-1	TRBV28	CATSKWDSMQWEQFF	TGTGCCACCTCAAAATGGGACTCAATGCAATGGGAGCAGTTCTTC
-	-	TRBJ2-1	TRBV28	CASSLGRAWGHEQFF	TGTGCCAGCAGTTTGGGGAGGGCATGGGGGCATGAGCAGTTCTTC
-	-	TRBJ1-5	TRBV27	CASSLYSSSGNQPQHF	TGTGCCAGCAGTTTATATTCCAGCAGTGGCAATCAGCCCCAGCATTTT
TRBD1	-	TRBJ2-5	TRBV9	CASSSAGGPVETQYF	TGTGCCAGCAGCTCGGCAGGGGGCCCCGTGGAGACCCAGTACTTC
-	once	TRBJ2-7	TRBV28	CASRPPRGALSYEQYF	TGTGCCAGCAGACCCCCCCGGGGGGCCCTCTCCTACGAGCAGTACTTC
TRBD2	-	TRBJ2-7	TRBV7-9	CASSPPSGPDYEQYF	TGTGCCAGCAGTCCCCCTAGCGGACCCGATTACGAGCAGTACTTC
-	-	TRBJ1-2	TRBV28	CASSFEPFYGYTF	TGTGCCAGCAGTTTCGAGCCGTTCTATGGCTACACCTTC
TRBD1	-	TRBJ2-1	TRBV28	CASRDSAPDEQFF	TGTGCCAGTCGGGACAGCGCACCCGATGAGCAGTTCTTC
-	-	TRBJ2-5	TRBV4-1	CASSQGGHPPYF	TGCGCCAGCAGCCAAGGGGGACATCCCCCGTACTTC